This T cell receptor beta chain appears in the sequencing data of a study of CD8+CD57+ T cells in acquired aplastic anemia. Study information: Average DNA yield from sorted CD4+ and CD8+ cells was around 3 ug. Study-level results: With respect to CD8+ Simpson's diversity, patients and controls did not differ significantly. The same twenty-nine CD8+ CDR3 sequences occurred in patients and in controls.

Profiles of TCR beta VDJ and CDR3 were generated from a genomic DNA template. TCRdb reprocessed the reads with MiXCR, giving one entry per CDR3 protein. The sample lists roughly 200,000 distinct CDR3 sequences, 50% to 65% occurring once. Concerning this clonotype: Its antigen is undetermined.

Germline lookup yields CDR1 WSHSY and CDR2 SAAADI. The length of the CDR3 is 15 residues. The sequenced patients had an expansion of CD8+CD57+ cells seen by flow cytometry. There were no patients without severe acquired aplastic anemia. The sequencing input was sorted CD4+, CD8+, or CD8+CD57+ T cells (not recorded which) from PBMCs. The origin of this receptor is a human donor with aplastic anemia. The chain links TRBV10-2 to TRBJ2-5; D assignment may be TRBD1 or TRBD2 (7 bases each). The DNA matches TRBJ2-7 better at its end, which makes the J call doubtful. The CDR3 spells CASSGPRQGGYEQYF. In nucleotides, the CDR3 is TGCGCCAGCAGTGGCCCTAGACAGGGAGGGTACGAGCAGTACTTC.